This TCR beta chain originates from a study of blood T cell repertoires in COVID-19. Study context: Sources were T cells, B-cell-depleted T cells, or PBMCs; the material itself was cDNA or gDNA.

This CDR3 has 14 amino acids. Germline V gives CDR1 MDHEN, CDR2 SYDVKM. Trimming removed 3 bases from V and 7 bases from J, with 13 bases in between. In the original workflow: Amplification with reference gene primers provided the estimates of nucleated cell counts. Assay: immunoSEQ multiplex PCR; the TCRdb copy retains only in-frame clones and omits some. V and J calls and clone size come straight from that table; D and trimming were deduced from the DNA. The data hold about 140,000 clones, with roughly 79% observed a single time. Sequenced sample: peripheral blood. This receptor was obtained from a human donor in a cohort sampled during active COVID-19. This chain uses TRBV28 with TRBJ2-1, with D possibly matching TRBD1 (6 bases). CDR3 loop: CASSLGRGLNEQFF. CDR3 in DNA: TGTGCCAGCAGTTTGGGCAGGGGTTTGAATGAGCAGTTCTTC.